The TCR beta chain under discussion was sequenced for a study of identifying expanded T cells in peripheral blood. Collection occurred without any documented infections or immune events in donors. About this clone: Its specificity is unknown.

The method was immunoSEQ multiplex PCR; TCRdb's version includes in-frame clones alone and lacks a portion of them. The data show about 90,000 clones, approximately 84% seen once. General observations from the study: Variance in clone template counts between approximately two-week samples significantly increased with total template count across all healthy donors. About 1.2 clones differed between technical replicates, versus about 17 and 20 over time.

CDR1 SGHTA and CDR2 FQGNSA come from the germline V gene. V dropped 3 bases and J dropped 8 bases, with 28 bases sitting between them. This CDR3 is 18 amino acids long. The J gene is TRBJ1-2, the V gene TRBV7-2; the D gene is possibly TRBD1 (6 bases). The clonotype originates from a person between 18 and 69 years old in good health. Sequencing used blood. CDR3 DNA sequence: TGTGCCAGCAGCTTTTTTGGGGATGGACAGCGAGTGGGTAAGGGCTACACCTTC. Translating it yields CASSFFGDGQRVGKGYTF.